This entry lists 26 T cell receptor beta chains sequenced from one sample in a study of T cells after posttransplantation cyclophosphamide. Assay: immunoSEQ multiplex PCR; the TCRdb copy retains only in-frame clones and omits some. The table lists some 10,000 clones, approximately 86% of them singletons. Busulfan-fludarabine conditioning, marrow transplant, and cyclophosphamide on days +3 and +4 were administered. The sequencing here drew on CD4+ T cells sorted from PBMCs, taken after allogeneic stem cell transplant with posttransplant cyclophosphamide. These receptors were collected from a young adult male patient who received an allogeneic stem cell transplant from a related donor, was CMV-positive, and had acute GVHD only. Some T cells may possibly be graft donor cells.

This clone showed up just a few times. The chain has TRBV7-2 and TRBJ2-7; D is undetermined. Germline V CDR1 and CDR2: SGHTA, FQGNSA. This CDR3 region has 12 residues. The V end lost 3 bases, the J end lost 4 bases, and 7 bases lay between the germline ends. CDR3 protein: CASSLNGYEQYF. Written as DNA, the CDR3 is TGTGCCAGCAGCTTGAACGGTTACGAGCAGTACTTC. Based on the CDR3 plus reference TRBV7-2 and TRBJ2-7, the full variable domain is GAGVSQSPSNKVTEKGKDVELRCDPISGHTALYWYRQSLGQGLEFLIYFQGNSAPDKSGLPSDRFSAERTGGSVSTLTIQRTQQEDSAVYLCASSLNGYEQYFGPGTRLTVT.

V and J are TRBV20-1 and TRBJ2-3, with D hard to call. The germline CDR1 and CDR2 sequences are DFQATT and SNEGSKA (reference sequence). This CDR3 region has 11 residues. The CDR3 here is CSASSPDTQYF. CDR3 coding DNA: TGCAGCGCTTCTAGTCCAGATACGCAGTATTTT.

The chain recombines TRBV19 with TRBJ2-5; TRBD1 matches at 10 bases. With the DNA end fitting TRBJ2-7 better, the J assignment may be wrong. CDR3 length equals 15 residues. Germline V gene data show CDR1 as LNHDA and CDR2 as SQIVND (reference sequence). The CDR3: CASSTYRDRGYEQYF. Here the CDR3 DNA reads TGTGCCAGTAGCACCTACCGGGACAGGGGCTACGAGCAGTACTTC.

The chain is built from TRBV28 and TRBJ2-2, with 9 bases lining up with TRBD2. The V segment lost 10 bases and the J segment 5 bases; nucleotides outside the gene matches: 8. The CDR3 extends over 14 amino acids. Germline lookup yields CDR1 MDHEN and CDR2 SYDVKM. The CDR3 DNA sequence: TGTGCCACCCGCGGGGGGGCGAGGACCGGGGAGCTGTTTTTT. Its protein product is CATRGGARTGELFF.

CDR3 sequence reads: CASNMGQGGEKLFF. The CDR3 coding sequence is TGTGCCAGCAATATGGGACAGGGAGGCGAAAAACTGTTTTTT. The rearrangement uses TRBV7-8 and TRBJ1-4; 9 bases are a match to TRBD1. Germline loops: CDR1 SGHVS, CDR2 FQNEAQ. The CDR3 runs 14 residues. Trimming cost V 7 bases and J 8 bases; bases outside gene matches: 8.

This chain uses TRBV6-1 with TRBJ1-4, with no clear D. This CDR3 has 17 amino acids. The V end was cut by 1 base, the J end by 0 bases, with 12 bases between. Germline CDR1 MNHNS, CDR2 SASEGT. This chain's CDR3 is CASSEGFGSATNEKLFF. DNA for the CDR3: TGTGCCAGCAGTGAAGGGTTCGGGAGTGCAACTAATGAAAAACTGTTTTTT.

The V and J genes are TRBV28 and TRBJ2-5, with 10 bases that match TRBD1. Trimming took 2 bases from V and 1 from J; bases not matched to a gene: 4. There are 16 residues in the CDR3. Germline CDR1 MDHEN, CDR2 SYDVKM. CDR3 sequence reads: CASSLAGTGVQETQYF. The CDR3 DNA is TGTGCCAGCAGTTTAGCCGGGACAGGGGTCCAAGAGACCCAGTACTTC.

CDR3 in amino acids: CASSPRGGADYGYTF. The DNA of the CDR3 is TGTGCCAGCAGCCCCCGGGGGGGGGCTGACTATGGCTACACCTTC. The rearrangement uses TRBV5-4 and TRBJ1-2; D perhaps matches TRBD1 (6 bases). Per the germline V gene, CDR1 is SGHNT and CDR2 is YYREEE (reference sequence). The V gene lost 4 bases and the J gene lost 3 bases, with 16 bases spanning the gap. This CDR3 spans 15 amino acids.

The chain employs TRBV5-1 and TRBJ2-1; 7 bases map to TRBD1. The V and J ends lost 0 bases and 8 bases, in that order; junction bases with no gene match: 2. Germline V gene sequence: CDR1 SGHRS, CDR2 YFSETQ. The CDR3 contains 13 residues. CDR3 coding DNA: TGCGCCAGCAGCTTGGGACAGGGTGATGAGCAGTTCTTC. Translating it yields CASSLGQGDEQFF.

The chain combines TRBV5-1 with TRBJ1-1; D gene uncertain. The germline CDR1 and CDR2 sequences are SGHRS and YFSETQ. The CDR3 runs to 14 residues. V was shortened by 4 bases and J by 2 bases, with 12 bases between the two germline ends. The CDR3 DNA sequence: TGCGCCAGCAGCACCATTGAGGGAAACACTGAAGCTTTCTTT. Translation: CASSTIEGNTEAFF.

The genes are TRBV7-8 and TRBJ2-6, with D uncertain. The CDR3 length is 16 residues. Trimming stripped 0 bases from V and 3 bases from J, with 9 bases between. Germline V lookup: CDR1 SGHVS, CDR2 FQNEAQ. This CDR3 is CASSLASVVGANVLTF. The CDR3 coding sequence is TGTGCCAGCAGCTTAGCGTCGGTGGTTGGGGCCAACGTCCTGACTTTC. The full variable domain, completed using reference TRBV7-8 and TRBJ2-6, is GAGVSQSPRYKVAKRGQDVALRCDPISGHVSLFWYQQALGQGPEFLTYFQNEAQLDKSGLPSDRFFAERPEGSVSTLKIQRTQQEDSAVYLCASSLASVVGANVLTFGAGSRLTVL.

The rearrangement links TRBV30 to TRBJ1-1; D perhaps matches TRBD1 (6 bases). This CDR3 region has 13 residues. CDR1 and CDR2 (germline): GTSNPN, SVGIG (reference sequence). V shed 5 bases and J shed 8 bases, with 18 bases lying between them. In DNA form, the CDR3 reads TGTGCCTGGGGGAGGGGCGGGGGCCCGGAAGCTTTCTTT. Translating gives CAWGRGGGPEAFF.

The chain's CDR3 is CASSPIVSNSPLHF. The DNA for the CDR3 is TGTGCCAGCTCACCCATAGTATCTAATTCACCCCTCCACTTT. The rearrangement joins TRBV18 to TRBJ1-6; the D is unclear. Trimming pared 3 bases from V and 6 bases from J, leaving 9 bases between. The CDR3 is made up of 14 amino acids. Per germline, CDR1 KGHSH and CDR2 LQKENI.

The V gene is TRBV6-1, the J gene TRBJ1-5; D gene ambiguous. Per germline, CDR1 MNHNS and CDR2 SASEGT. The length of the CDR3 is 14 residues. With 3 bases removed from V and 0 bases from J, the gap between germline ends came to 6 bases. The CDR3 nucleotides are TGTGCCAGCAGTGAGGCCGTTAGCAATCAGCCCCAGCATTTT. It yields the protein CASSEAVSNQPQHF.

The chain recombines TRBV4-2 with TRBJ1-1; maybe TRBD1 (6 bases). Trimming shortened V by 4 bases and J by 0 bases, and 15 bases separated the two germline ends. The CDR3 runs to 16 residues. Germline CDR1 is LGHNA and CDR2 is YNFKEQ. DNA of the CDR3: TGTGCCAGCAGCCGAGTTGAAGGGACAATGAACACTGAAGCTTTCTTT. This encodes CASSRVEGTMNTEAFF.

The chain is built from TRBV7-9 and TRBJ2-3; D may be TRBD1 (6 bases). Germline values: CDR1 SEHNR, CDR2 FQNEAQ (reference sequence). The CDR3 runs 14 residues. Trimming removed 0 bases from V and 4 bases from J, with 8 bases in between. The CDR3 DNA sequence: TGTGCCAGCAGCTTAGCTGGGGGCGCAGATACGCAGTATTTT. It encodes CASSLAGGADTQYF.

This chain uses TRBV7-7 with TRBJ2-5, with a weak D call TRBD2 (5 bases). The germline V gene encodes CDR1 SSHAT and CDR2 FNYEAQ (reference sequence). The CDR3 length is 14 residues. Trimming cost V 4 bases and J 5 bases, with 14 bases left between them. CDR3 nucleotide sequence: TGTGCCAGCAGCTCCCTGGGGAGAACGGAGACCCAGTACTTC. It codes for CASSSLGRTETQYF.

The V and J genes are TRBV5-1 and TRBJ2-5; D is unclear. Germline V lookup: CDR1 SGHRS, CDR2 YFSETQ. The ends were cut back, 3 bases at V and 5 bases at J, with 20 bases in the middle. This CDR3 has 16 residues. Written as DNA, the CDR3 is TGCGCCAGCAGCTCTCTCGGGTTCCTATCTGTGGAGACCCAGTACTTC. It encodes CASSSLGFLSVETQYF.

This sequence joins TRBV10-2 and TRBJ1-1, with TRBD1 identical over 7 bases. The CDR3 is 14 residues long. V lost 2 bases, J lost 6 bases, and 6 bases stayed unmatched. In germline, CDR1 is WSHSY, CDR2 SAAADI. The CDR3 protein is CASSEQGGISEAFF. The DNA of the CDR3 is TGCGCCAGCAGTGAGCAGGGGGGTATCTCTGAAGCTTTCTTT.

The J gene is TRBJ2-6, the V gene TRBV6-5, with 7 bases aligning to TRBD1. The germline gives CDR1 MNHEY, CDR2 SVGAGI. The junction had 16 bases not matched to a gene; V was cut back by 8 bases and J by 15 bases. CDR3 length: 14 amino acids. The CDR3, as DNA: TGTGCCAGCGGTAGACAGGGATCCACCTTTGGCCTGACTTTC. This encodes CASGRQGSTFGLTF.

In its sample, this clone was seen a few times. The chain combines TRBV6-1 with TRBJ2-3; D unresolved. CDR1 and CDR2 from the germline V gene are MNHNS and SASEGT. The CDR3 has 14 amino acids. V lost 1 base and J 2 bases, leaving 7 bases between the germline ends. The CDR3 here is CASSEGGHTDTQYF. The DNA of the CDR3 is TGTGCCAGCAGTGAAGGTGGGCACACAGATACGCAGTATTTT.

J is TRBJ1-2 and V is TRBV19; tentative D call: TRBD1 (5 bases). V dropped 1 base and J dropped 3 bases, with 9 bases sitting between them. There are 14 residues in the CDR3. Per germline, CDR1 LNHDA and CDR2 SQIVND (reference sequence). CDR3 sequence reads: CASSIGGTYYGYTF. The CDR3 nucleotides read TGTGCCAGTAGTATAGGCGGGACCTACTATGGCTACACCTTC.

This chain uses TRBV5-1 with TRBJ2-5; 11 bases fit TRBD2. The J segment lost 7 bases and the V segment lost 1 base, leaving 6 bases of the junction unmatched. Germline CDR1 and CDR2: SGHRS and YFSETQ. The CDR3 runs to 15 residues. CDR3 coding DNA: TGCGCCAGCAGCTTGACTAGCGGGGGCCTAACGACCCAGTACTTC. It encodes CASSLTSGGLTTQYF.

This clone was seen a few times. The chain links TRBV7-2 to TRBJ1-2, with 7 bases aligning to TRBD1. V was pared by 4 bases and J by 1 base, with 12 bases of the junction left unmatched. This CDR3 spans 17 amino acids. Germline loops: CDR1 SGHTA, CDR2 FQGNSA. Here the CDR3 reads CASSYPRTGQGNYGYTF. Here the CDR3 DNA reads TGTGCCAGCAGCTACCCCCGGACAGGCCAGGGTAACTATGGCTACACCTTC.

The CDR3 bases are TGTGCCAGCAGTTACTCGAGAGGGACGGACTATCCCCACTTT. Protein sequence: CASSYSRGTDYPHF. The chain recombines TRBV6-6 with TRBJ1-6; possible D gene TRBD1, 5 bases. CDR3 length: 14 amino acids. Germline lookup yields CDR1 MNHNY and CDR2 SVGAGI (reference sequence). V shed 0 bases and J shed 18 bases, with 18 bases lying between them.

The CDR3 spells CASSLSGNSGNTIYF. In DNA form, the CDR3 reads TGTGCCAGCAGTTTATCAGGGAACTCTGGAAACACCATATATTTT. The chain uses TRBV28 and TRBJ1-3; D may be TRBD1 (5 bases). V gave up 1 base and J gave up 0 bases, with 7 bases separating them. The CDR3 extends over 15 amino acids. Germline CDR1 is MDHEN and CDR2 is SYDVKM.